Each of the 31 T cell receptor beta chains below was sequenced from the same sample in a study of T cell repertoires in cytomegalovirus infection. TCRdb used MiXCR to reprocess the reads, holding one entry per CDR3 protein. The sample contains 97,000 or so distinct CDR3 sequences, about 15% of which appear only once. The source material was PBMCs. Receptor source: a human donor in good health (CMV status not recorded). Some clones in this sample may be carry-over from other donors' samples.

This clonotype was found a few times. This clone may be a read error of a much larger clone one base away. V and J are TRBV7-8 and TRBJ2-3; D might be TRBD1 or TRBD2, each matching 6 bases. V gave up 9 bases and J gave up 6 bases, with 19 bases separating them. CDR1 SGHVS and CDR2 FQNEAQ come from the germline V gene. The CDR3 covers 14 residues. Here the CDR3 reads CASSEGGTKDTQYF. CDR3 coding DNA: TGTGCCAGTTCGGAGGGGGGTACTAAGGATACGCAGTATTTT.

The DNA of the CDR3 is TGTGCCAGCAGCTTGGCGGGGGTTGGAACTGAAGCTTTCTTT. This translates into CASSLAGVGTEAFF. The gene calls are TRBV5-4 and TRBJ1-1; D is possibly TRBD1 (5 bases). The CDR3 runs to 14 residues. Germline assignment: CDR1 SGHNT and CDR2 YYREEE (reference sequence). Trimming cost V 0 bases and J 5 bases, with 11 bases left between them.

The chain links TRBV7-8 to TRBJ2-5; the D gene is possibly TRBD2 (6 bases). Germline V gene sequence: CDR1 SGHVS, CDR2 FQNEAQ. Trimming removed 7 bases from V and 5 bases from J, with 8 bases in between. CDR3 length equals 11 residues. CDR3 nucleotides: TGTGCCAGCACCCTAGCGGAGACCCAGTACTTC. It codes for CASTLAETQYF.

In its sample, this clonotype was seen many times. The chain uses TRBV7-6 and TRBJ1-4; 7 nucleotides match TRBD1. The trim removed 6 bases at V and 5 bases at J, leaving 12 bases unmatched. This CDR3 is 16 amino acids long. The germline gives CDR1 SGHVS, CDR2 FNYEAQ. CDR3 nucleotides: TGTGCCAGCAGTCGACCCGCGGGACAGCAGAATGAAAAACTGTTTTTT. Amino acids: CASSRPAGQQNEKLFF.

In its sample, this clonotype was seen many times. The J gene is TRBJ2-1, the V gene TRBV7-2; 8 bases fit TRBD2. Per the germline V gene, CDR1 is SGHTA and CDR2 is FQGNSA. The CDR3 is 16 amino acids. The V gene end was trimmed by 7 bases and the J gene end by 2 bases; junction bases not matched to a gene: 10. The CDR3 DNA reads TGTGCCAGCACCACACCGGGGGGGGCACCCTACAATGAGCAGTTCTTC. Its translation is CASTTPGGAPYNEQFF.

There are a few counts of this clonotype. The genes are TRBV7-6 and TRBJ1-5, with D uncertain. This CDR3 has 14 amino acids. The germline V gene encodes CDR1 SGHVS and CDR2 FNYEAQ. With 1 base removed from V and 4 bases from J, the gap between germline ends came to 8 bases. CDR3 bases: TGTGCCAGCAGCTTAGGGTCCACAAATCAGCCCCAGCATTTT. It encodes CASSLGSTNQPQHF. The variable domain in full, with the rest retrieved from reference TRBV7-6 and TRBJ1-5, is GAGVSQSPRYKVTKRGQDVALRCDPISGHVSLYWYRQALGQGPEFLTYFNYEAQQDKSGLPNDRFSAERPEGSISTLTIQRTEQRDSAMYRCASSLGSTNQPQHFGDGTRLSIL.

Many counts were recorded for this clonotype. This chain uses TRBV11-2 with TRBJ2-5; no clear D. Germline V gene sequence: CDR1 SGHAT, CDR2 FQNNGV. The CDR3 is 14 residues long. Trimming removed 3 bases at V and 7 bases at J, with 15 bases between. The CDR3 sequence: CASSFGPQKGTQYF. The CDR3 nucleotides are TGTGCCAGCAGCTTCGGCCCACAGAAAGGGACCCAGTACTTC.

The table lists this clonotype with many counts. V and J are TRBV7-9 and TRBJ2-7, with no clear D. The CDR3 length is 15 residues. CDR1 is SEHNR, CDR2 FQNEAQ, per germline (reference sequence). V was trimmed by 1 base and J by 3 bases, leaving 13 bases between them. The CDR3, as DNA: TGTGCCAGCAGCTTAGGGTCACTATCCAGCTACGAGCAGTACTTC. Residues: CASSLGSLSSYEQYF. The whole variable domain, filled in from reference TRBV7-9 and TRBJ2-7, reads DTGVSQNPRHKITKRGQNVTFRCDPISEHNRLYWYRQTLGQGPEFLTYFQNEAQLEKSRLLSDRFSAERPKGSFSTLEIQRTEQGDSAMYLCASSLGSLSSYEQYFGPGTRLTVT.

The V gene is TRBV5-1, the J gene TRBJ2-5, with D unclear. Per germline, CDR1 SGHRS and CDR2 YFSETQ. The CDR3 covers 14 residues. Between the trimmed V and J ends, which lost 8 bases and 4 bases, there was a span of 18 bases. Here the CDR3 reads CARSPYNFGETQYF. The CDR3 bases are TGCGCCAGAAGCCCCTACAACTTCGGAGAGACCCAGTACTTC.

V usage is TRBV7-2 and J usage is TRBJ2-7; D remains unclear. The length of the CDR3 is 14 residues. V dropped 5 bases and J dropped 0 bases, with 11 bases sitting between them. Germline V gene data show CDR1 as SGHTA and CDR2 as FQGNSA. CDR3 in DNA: TGTGCCAGCAGCCAGGTGGGAAGCTCCTACGAGCAGTACTTC. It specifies CASSQVGSSYEQYF.

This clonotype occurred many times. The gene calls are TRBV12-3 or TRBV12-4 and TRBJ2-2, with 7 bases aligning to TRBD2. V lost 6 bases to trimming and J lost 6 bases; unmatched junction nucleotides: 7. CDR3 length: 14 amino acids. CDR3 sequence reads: CASSWTSTAGELFF. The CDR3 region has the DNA TGTGCCAGCAGCTGGACTAGTACCGCCGGGGAGCTGTTTTTT.

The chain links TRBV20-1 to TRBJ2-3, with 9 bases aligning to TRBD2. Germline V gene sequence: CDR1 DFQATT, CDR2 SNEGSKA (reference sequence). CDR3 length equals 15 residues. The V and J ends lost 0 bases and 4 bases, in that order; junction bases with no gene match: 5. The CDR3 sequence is CSARDFSGGADTQYF. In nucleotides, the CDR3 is TGCAGTGCTAGAGATTTTAGCGGGGGAGCAGATACGCAGTATTTT.

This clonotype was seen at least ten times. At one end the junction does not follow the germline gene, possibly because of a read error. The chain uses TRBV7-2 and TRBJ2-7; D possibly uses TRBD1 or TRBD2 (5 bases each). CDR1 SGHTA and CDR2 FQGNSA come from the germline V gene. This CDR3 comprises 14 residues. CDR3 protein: CASSLRGASNEQYF. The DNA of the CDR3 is TGTGCCAGCAGCTTAAGAGGGGCCTCCAACGAGCAGTACTTC.

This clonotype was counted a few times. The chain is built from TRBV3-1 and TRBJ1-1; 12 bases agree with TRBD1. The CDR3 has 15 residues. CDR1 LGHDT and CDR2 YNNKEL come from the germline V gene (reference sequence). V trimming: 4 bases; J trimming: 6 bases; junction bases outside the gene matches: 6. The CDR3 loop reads CASSRTGQGAAEAFF. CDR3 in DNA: TGTGCCAGCAGCCGGACGGGACAGGGGGCCGCTGAAGCTTTCTTT.

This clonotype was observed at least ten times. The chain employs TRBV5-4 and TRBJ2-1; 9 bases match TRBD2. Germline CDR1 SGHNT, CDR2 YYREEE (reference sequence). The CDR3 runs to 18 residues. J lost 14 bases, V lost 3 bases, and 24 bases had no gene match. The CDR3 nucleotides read TGTGCCAGCAGCTGGAACGGGTATAGCGGGGGCCCCAGCGGTCGAGAGTTCTTC. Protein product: CASSWNGYSGGPSGREFF. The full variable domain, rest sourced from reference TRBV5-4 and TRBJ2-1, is ETGVTQSPTHLIKTRGQQVTLRCSSQSGHNTVSWYQQALGQGPQFIFQYYREEENGRGNFPPRFSGLQFPNYSSELNVNALELDDSALYLCASSWNGYSGGPSGREFFGPGTRLTVL.

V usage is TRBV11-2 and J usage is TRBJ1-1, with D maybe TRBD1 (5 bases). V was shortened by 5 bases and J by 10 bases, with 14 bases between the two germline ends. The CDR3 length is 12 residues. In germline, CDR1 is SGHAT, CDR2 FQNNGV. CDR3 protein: CASSPGTAGAFF. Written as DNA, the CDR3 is TGTGCCAGCAGCCCAGGGACGGCGGGAGCTTTCTTT.

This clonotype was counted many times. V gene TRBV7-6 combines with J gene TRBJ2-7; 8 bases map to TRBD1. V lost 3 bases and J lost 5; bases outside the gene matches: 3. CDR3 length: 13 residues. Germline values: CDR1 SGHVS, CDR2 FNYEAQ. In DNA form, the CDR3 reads TGTGCCAGCAGCTTGACAGGGGAGGACGAGCAGTACTTC. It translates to CASSLTGEDEQYF.

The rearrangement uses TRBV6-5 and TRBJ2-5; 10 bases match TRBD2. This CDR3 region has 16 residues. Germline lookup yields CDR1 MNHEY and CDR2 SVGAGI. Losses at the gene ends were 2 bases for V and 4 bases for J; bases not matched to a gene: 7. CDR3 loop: CASSYGSASGRETQYF. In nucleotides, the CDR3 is TGTGCCAGCAGTTACGGGTCGGCTAGCGGGAGAGAGACCCAGTACTTC.

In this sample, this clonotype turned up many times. The CDR3 here is CASSPGLADPTDTQYF. In DNA, the CDR3 is TGTGCCAGCAGCCCGGGACTAGCGGACCCCACAGATACGCAGTATTTT. The chain carries TRBV14 and TRBJ2-3, with TRBD2 matching over 11 bases. V was pared by 4 bases and J by 2 bases, with 5 bases of the junction left unmatched. This CDR3 contains 16 residues. In germline, CDR1 is SGHDN, CDR2 FVKESK.

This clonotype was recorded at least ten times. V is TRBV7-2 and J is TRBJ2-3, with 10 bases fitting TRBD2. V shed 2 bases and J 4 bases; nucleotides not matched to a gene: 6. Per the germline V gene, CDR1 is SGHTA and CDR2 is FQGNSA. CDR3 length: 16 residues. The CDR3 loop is CASSLNRAGGPDTQYF. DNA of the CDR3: TGTGCCAGCAGCTTAAACAGAGCGGGGGGGCCAGATACGCAGTATTTT.

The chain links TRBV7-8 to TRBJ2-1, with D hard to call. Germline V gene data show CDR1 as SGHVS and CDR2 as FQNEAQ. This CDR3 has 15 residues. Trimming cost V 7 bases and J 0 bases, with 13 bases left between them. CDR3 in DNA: TGTGCCAGCACCCGGGCATTAAGCTCCTACAATGAGCAGTTCTTC. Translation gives CASTRALSSYNEQFF.

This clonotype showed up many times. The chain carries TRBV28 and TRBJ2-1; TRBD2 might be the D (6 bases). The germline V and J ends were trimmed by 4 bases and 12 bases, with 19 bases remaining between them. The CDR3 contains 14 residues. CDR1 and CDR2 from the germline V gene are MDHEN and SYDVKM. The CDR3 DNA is TGTGCCAGCAGTTCCCTTCGGGGAGGACCTCGGCAGTTCTTC. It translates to CASSSLRGGPRQFF. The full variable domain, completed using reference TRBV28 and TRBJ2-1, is DVKVTQSSRYLVKRTGEKVFLECVQDMDHENMFWYRQDPGLGLRLIYFSYDVKMKEKGDIPEGYSVSREKKERFSLILESASTNQTSMYLCASSSLRGGPRQFFGPGTRLTVL.

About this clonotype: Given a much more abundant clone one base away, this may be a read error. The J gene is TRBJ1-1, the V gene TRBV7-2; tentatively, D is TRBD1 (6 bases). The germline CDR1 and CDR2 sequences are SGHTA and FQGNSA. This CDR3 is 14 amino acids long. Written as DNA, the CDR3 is TGTGGCAGCACCAAACAGGGCAAGGACACTGAAGCTTTCTTT. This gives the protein CGSTKQGKDTEAFF.

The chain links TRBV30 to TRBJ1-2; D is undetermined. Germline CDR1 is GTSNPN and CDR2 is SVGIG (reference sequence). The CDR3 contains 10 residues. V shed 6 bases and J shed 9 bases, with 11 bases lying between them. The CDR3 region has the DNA TGTGCCTGTCGGGCCCCCAGCTACACCTTC. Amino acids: CACRAPSYTF.

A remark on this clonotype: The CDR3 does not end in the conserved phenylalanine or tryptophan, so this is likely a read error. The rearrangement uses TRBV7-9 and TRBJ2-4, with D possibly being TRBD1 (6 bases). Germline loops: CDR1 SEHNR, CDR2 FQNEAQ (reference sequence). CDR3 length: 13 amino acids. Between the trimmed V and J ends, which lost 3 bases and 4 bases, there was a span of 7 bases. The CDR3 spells CASSFTGKNIQYY. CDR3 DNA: TGTGCCAGCAGCTTCACAGGGAAAAACATTCAGTACTAC.

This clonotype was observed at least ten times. CDR3 coding DNA: TGTGCCAGCAGCTTAACCCGGGACCCCGAGGGCCAGCCCCAGCATTTT. It translates to CASSLTRDPEGQPQHF. V gene TRBV7-2 combines with J gene TRBJ1-5; tentative D call: TRBD1 (5 bases). Germline lookup yields CDR1 SGHTA and CDR2 FQGNSA. The V end lost 2 bases, the J end lost 7 bases, and 18 bases lay between the germline ends. This CDR3 has 16 residues.

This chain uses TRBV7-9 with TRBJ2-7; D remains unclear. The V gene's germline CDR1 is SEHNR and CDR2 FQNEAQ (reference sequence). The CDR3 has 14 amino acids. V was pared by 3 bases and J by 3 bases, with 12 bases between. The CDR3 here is CASSFGRVDYEQYF. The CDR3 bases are TGTGCCAGCAGCTTTGGTCGGGTAGACTACGAGCAGTACTTC. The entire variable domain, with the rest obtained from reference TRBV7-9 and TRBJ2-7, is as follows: DTGVSQNPRHKITKRGQNVTFRCDPISEHNRLYWYRQTLGQGPEFLTYFQNEAQLEKSRLLSDRFSAERPKGSFSTLEIQRTEQGDSAMYLCASSFGRVDYEQYFGPGTRLTVT.

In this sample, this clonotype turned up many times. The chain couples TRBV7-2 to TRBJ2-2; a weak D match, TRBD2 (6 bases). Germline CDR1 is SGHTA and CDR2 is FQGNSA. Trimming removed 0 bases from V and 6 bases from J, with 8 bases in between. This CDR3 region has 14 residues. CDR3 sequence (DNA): TGTGCCAGCAGCTTAGCGGGGGGTGCCGGGGAGCTGTTTTTT. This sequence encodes CASSLAGGAGELFF.

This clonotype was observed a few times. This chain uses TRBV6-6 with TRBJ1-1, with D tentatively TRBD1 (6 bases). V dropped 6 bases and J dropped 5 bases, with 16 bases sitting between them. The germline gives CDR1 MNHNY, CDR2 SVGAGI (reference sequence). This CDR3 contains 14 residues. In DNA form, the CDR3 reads TGTGCCAGCAGGGACAGAGGGGGAGGGACTGAAGCTTTCTTT. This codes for CASRDRGGGTEAFF.

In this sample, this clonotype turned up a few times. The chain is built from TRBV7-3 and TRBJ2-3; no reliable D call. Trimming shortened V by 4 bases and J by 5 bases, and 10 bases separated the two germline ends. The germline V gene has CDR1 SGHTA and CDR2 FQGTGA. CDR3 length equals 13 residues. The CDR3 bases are TGTGCCAGCAGCTCCATGGAAAGAGATACGCAGTATTTT. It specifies CASSSMERDTQYF.

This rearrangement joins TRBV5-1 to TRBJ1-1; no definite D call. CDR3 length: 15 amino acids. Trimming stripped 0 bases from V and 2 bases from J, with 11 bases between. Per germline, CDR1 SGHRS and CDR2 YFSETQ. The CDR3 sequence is CASSLVPGPNTEAFF. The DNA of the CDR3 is TGCGCCAGCAGCTTGGTTCCAGGACCTAACACTGAAGCTTTCTTT.